The 10 T cell receptor beta chains presented below share a single source sample, sequenced in a study of siplizumab effects on memory and regulatory T cells. Assay: immunoSEQ multiplex PCR; the TCRdb copy retains only in-frame clones and omits some. The sample has 75,000 to 100,000 clones, about 94% seen once. Material for sequencing was non-Treg CD4+ T cells sorted from blood. Every receptor here comes from a human donor in good health.

The chain couples TRBV7-9 to TRBJ2-1; D remains ambiguous. Per germline, CDR1 SEHNR and CDR2 FQNEAQ (reference sequence). This CDR3 is 14 amino acids long. Between the trimmed V and J ends, which lost 1 base and 5 bases, there was a span of 9 bases. CDR3 sequence (DNA): TGTGCCAGCAGCTTAGTGGGCGGAGACAATGAGCAGTTCTTC. This sequence encodes CASSLVGGDNEQFF.

V gene TRBV9 combines with J gene TRBJ2-3; no clear D. V was clipped by 2 bases and J by 0 bases, with 1 base between them. Germline lookup yields CDR1 SGDLS and CDR2 YYNGEE. This CDR3 has 12 amino acids. CDR3 sequence reads: CASSVSTDTQYF. The CDR3 DNA is TGTGCCAGCAGCGTGAGCACAGATACGCAGTATTTT.

The chain uses TRBV19 and TRBJ1-5, with D uncertain. V lost 3 bases and J lost 5, with 8 bases in between. Germline CDR1 and CDR2: LNHDA and SQIVND (reference sequence). This CDR3 spans 13 amino acids. CDR3 coding DNA: TGTGCCAGTAGTATCCAGACCCATCAGCCCCAGCATTTT. This gives the protein CASSIQTHQPQHF. The complete variable domain, with remaining parts taken from reference TRBV19 and TRBJ1-5, reads DGGITQSPKYLFRKEGQNVTLSCEQNLNHDAMYWYRQDPGQGLRLIYYSQIVNDFQKGDIAEGYSVSREKKESFPLTVTSAQKNPTAFYLCASSIQTHQPQHFGDGTRLSIL.

V and J are TRBV5-1 and TRBJ1-3; D not resolved. Germline CDR1 is SGHRS and CDR2 is YFSETQ. V lost 4 bases and J 4 bases, leaving 9 bases between the germline ends. The CDR3 covers 13 residues. CDR3 DNA: TGCGCCAGCAGCCCCCCAGGAGGAAACACCATATATTTT. The encoded protein is CASSPPGGNTIYF.

The genes are TRBV5-4 and TRBJ1-1, with D possibly TRBD1 on 5 matching bases. The CDR3 has 15 residues. Germline assignment: CDR1 SGHNT and CDR2 YYREEE (reference sequence). Trimming stripped 5 bases from V and 0 bases from J, with 14 bases between. CDR3 DNA sequence: TGTGCCAGCAGGGAGTCCGGGACGGTGAACACTGAAGCTTTCTTT. Translating it yields CASRESGTVNTEAFF.

The chain has TRBV9 and TRBJ2-2; the match to TRBD1 covers 7 bases. CDR1 is SGDLS and CDR2 is YYNGEE in the germline V gene. This CDR3 region has 16 residues. The junction had 5 bases not matched to a gene; V was cut back by 3 bases and J by 0 bases. The CDR3 loop reads CASSARGQPNTGELFF. The CDR3 DNA reads TGTGCCAGCAGCGCAAGGGGACAGCCGAACACCGGGGAGCTGTTTTTT. The variable domain in full, completed from reference TRBV9 and TRBJ2-2, reads DSGVTQTPKHLITATGQRVTLRCSPRSGDLSVYWYQQSLDQGLQFLIQYYNGEERAKGNILERFSAQQFPDLHSELNLSSLELGDSALYFCASSARGQPNTGELFFGEGSRLTVL.

The chain employs TRBV19 and TRBJ2-2; no definite D call. Trimming left V 3 bases short and J 2 bases short, with 13 bases between. The CDR3 has 16 amino acids. From germline, CDR1 is LNHDA and CDR2 SQIVND (reference sequence). CDR3 protein: CASSMGWLVNTGELFF. In nucleotides, the CDR3 is TGTGCCAGTAGTATGGGTTGGCTCGTCAACACCGGGGAGCTGTTTTTT.

The V gene is TRBV11-3, the J gene TRBJ1-1; TRBD1 is a possible D gene (5 bases). Trimming removed 5 bases from V and 2 bases from J, with 18 bases in between. Per the germline V gene, CDR1 is SGHNT and CDR2 is YENEEA. This CDR3 is built from 16 residues. The CDR3 loop is CASSPAWPDKNTEAFF. CDR3 nucleotide sequence: TGTGCCAGCAGCCCCGCCTGGCCGGACAAAAACACTGAAGCTTTCTTT.

This clone was recorded once. The chain has TRBV15 and TRBJ2-3; 8 bases are shared with TRBD2. The germline CDR1 and CDR2 sequences are LNHNV and YYDKDF (reference sequence). The trim removed 1 base at V and 5 bases at J, leaving 5 bases unmatched. This CDR3 comprises 15 residues. This CDR3 reads CATSRAREGIDTQYF. The CDR3 DNA follows: TGTGCCACCAGCAGAGCTCGGGAGGGCATAGATACGCAGTATTTT.

In nucleotides, the CDR3 is TGTGCCAGCAGCGTAGAAAGCATGAACACTGAAGCTTTCTTT. Amino acids: CASSVESMNTEAFF. This sequence joins TRBV9 and TRBJ1-1; D is uncertain. In germline, CDR1 is SGDLS, CDR2 YYNGEE. There are 14 residues in the CDR3. Deletions cut 0 bases from V and 0 bases from J, with 6 bases between. Together with reference TRBV9 and TRBJ1-1, the CDR3 gives the full variable domain: DSGVTQTPKHLITATGQRVTLRCSPRSGDLSVYWYQQSLDQGLQFLIQYYNGEERAKGNILERFSAQQFPDLHSELNLSSLELGDSALYFCASSVESMNTEAFFGQGTRLTVV.